These 32 T cell receptor beta chains were sequenced from one sample in a study of T cell changes during pregnancy in multiple sclerosis. Clones were sequenced by immunoSEQ multiplex PCR, and TCRdb holds only the in-frame ones, with some missing. The table lists over 45,000 clones, around 90% of them singletons. The source was peripheral blood, collected in the first trimester of pregnancy. These receptors came from a female donor in good health, enrolled as a control in a pregnancy study.

The genes are TRBV9 and TRBJ2-1, with 11 bases fitting TRBD2. This CDR3 is 15 amino acids long. With 3 bases clipped from V and 8 bases from J, the junction kept 7 bases outside the gene matches. Looked up from germline, CDR1 is SGDLS and CDR2 is YYNGEE. CDR3 residues: CASSATSGSADEQFF. The CDR3 DNA reads as TGTGCCAGCAGCGCCACTAGCGGGAGCGCGGATGAGCAGTTCTTC.

This clone is judged medium-sized. In nucleotides, the CDR3 is TGTGCCAGCAGTGGTATGGCGGGAGAAAGCACCGGGGAGCTGTTTTTT. Its protein is CASSGMAGESTGELFF. V gene TRBV6-1 combines with J gene TRBJ2-2, with 7 positions matching TRBD2. After removal of 4 bases from V and 4 bases from J, the junction contained 9 bases not matched to a gene. Germline assignment: CDR1 MNHNS and CDR2 SASEGT. The length of the CDR3 is 16 residues.

V and J are TRBV19 and TRBJ2-2; perhaps TRBD1 as D (5 bases). The CDR3 contains 16 residues. Germline V CDR1 and CDR2: LNHDA, SQIVND (reference sequence). Trimming removed 6 bases from V and 0 bases from J, with 14 bases in between. CDR3 DNA sequence: TGTGCCAGTAGGCGCTCTGAGACAGCGAACACCGGGGAGCTGTTTTTT. This translates into CASRRSETANTGELFF.

The chain joins TRBV30 to TRBJ2-7, with D tentatively TRBD1 (7 bases). The V end was cut by 5 bases, the J end by 2 bases, with 16 bases between. CDR3 length equals 14 residues. Germline V gene sequence: CDR1 GTSNPN, CDR2 SVGIG (reference sequence). In nucleotides, the CDR3 is TGTGCCTGGTCAGGGGGGCTCGTACCCTACGAGCAGTACTTC. This gives the protein CAWSGGLVPYEQYF.

This chain connects TRBV7-2 to TRBJ2-7; D gene uncertain. The CDR3 is 14 residues long. Trimming pared 1 base from V and 4 bases from J, leaving 11 bases between. From germline, CDR1 is SGHTA and CDR2 FQGNSA. CDR3 sequence (DNA): TGTGCCAGCAGCTTAGGTAGCAAACCGTACGAGCAGTACTTC. It encodes CASSLGSKPYEQYF.

This chain links TRBV7-3 with TRBJ2-7, with 8 positions matching TRBD1. The ends lost 3 bases at V and 5 bases at J; junction bases unmatched: 0. Germline V gives CDR1 SGHTA, CDR2 FQGTGA. The CDR3 is 12 amino acids. The CDR3 spells CASSLTGDEQYF. The CDR3 DNA follows: TGTGCCAGCAGCTTGACAGGGGACGAGCAGTACTTC. The full variable domain, in which reference TRBV7-3 and TRBJ2-7 provide the parts outside the CDR3, is GAGVSQTPSNKVTEKGKYVELRCDPISGHTALYWYRQSLGQGPEFLIYFQGTGAADDSGLPNDRFFAVRPEGSVSTLKIQRTERGDSAVYLCASSLTGDEQYFGPGTRLTVT.

The table lists this clone with a count of one. The genes are TRBV4-2 and TRBJ2-3; 9 bases are shared with TRBD1. With V trimmed by 8 bases and J by 3 bases, 6 bases remained unmatched. The CDR3 length is 14 residues. Germline CDR1 and CDR2: LGHNA and YNFKEQ. The CDR3 reads CASARDRATDTQYF. The CDR3 bases are TGTGCCAGCGCCCGGGACAGGGCAACAGATACGCAGTATTTT.

This clone was seen just once. This rearrangement joins TRBV6-5 to TRBJ2-3, with 11 bases that match TRBD1. The J segment lost 5 bases and the V segment lost 6 bases, leaving 4 bases of the junction unmatched. This CDR3 contains 14 residues. CDR1 is MNHEY and CDR2 is SVGAGI in the germline V gene. The CDR3 region is CASRGQGAGDTQYF. The CDR3 nucleotides are TGTGCCAGCAGAGGACAGGGGGCTGGAGATACGCAGTATTTT.

The J gene is TRBJ2-4, the V gene TRBV7-2, with TRBD2 as a possible D gene (6 bases). The CDR3 loop spans 14 amino acids. V lost 5 bases to trimming and J lost 3 bases, with 11 bases between them. Germline V gene sequence: CDR1 SGHTA, CDR2 FQGNSA. The DNA for the CDR3 is TGTGCCAGCAGCCGCGGACTAAACAAAAACATTCAGTACTTC. The encoded protein is CASSRGLNKNIQYF.

The gene calls are TRBV30 and TRBJ2-3; D is unresolved. This CDR3 has 11 amino acids. The V gene's germline CDR1 is GTSNPN and CDR2 SVGIG (reference sequence). The V gene lost 2 bases and the J gene lost 4 bases, with 4 bases spanning the gap. The CDR3 sequence is CAWSTADTQYF. The CDR3 DNA sequence: TGTGCCTGGAGTACTGCAGATACGCAGTATTTT. The whole variable domain, remainder taken from reference TRBV30 and TRBJ2-3, is SQTIHQWPATLVQPVGSPLSLECTVEGTSNPNLYWYRQAAGRGLQLLFYSVGIGQISSEVPQNLSASRPQDRQFILSSKKLLLSDSGFYLCAWSTADTQYFGPGTRLTVL.

J is TRBJ2-2 and V is TRBV19, with 14 bases aligning to TRBD2. The CDR3 is made up of 16 amino acids. With V trimmed by 8 bases and J by 5 bases, 7 bases remained unmatched. Per the germline V gene, CDR1 is LNHDA and CDR2 is SQIVND (reference sequence). CDR3 in amino acids: CASALGLAGVTGELFF. CDR3 coding DNA: TGTGCCAGTGCCCTGGGACTAGCGGGAGTTACCGGGGAGCTGTTTTTT.

V and J are TRBV6-5 and TRBJ2-1; 7 nucleotides match TRBD1. The CDR3 runs to 15 residues. CDR1 and CDR2 (germline): MNHEY, SVGAGI. V shed 0 bases, J shed 6 bases, and the junction held 5 bases outside the gene matches. Here the CDR3 DNA reads TGTGCCAGCAGTTACTCGAGGGGGCCCCTCAATGAGCAGTTCTTC. It is translated as CASSYSRGPLNEQFF.

The genes are TRBV19 and TRBJ1-1, with D possibly matching TRBD1 (5 bases). V lost 5 bases, J lost 0 bases, and 10 bases lay in between. The CDR3 length is 14 residues. Germline CDR1 LNHDA, CDR2 SQIVND (reference sequence). The CDR3 DNA is TGTGCCAGTAGTCCGACAGTAATGAACACTGAAGCTTTCTTT. This encodes CASSPTVMNTEAFF.

The chain joins TRBV7-2 to TRBJ2-3; the D gene is possibly TRBD2 (6 bases). Per the germline V gene, CDR1 is SGHTA and CDR2 is FQGNSA. There are 17 residues in the CDR3. The V end was cut by 1 base, the J end by 0 bases, with 14 bases between. CDR3 loop: CASSLGGTGLSTDTQYF. The CDR3 bases are TGTGCCAGCAGCTTAGGCGGGACGGGACTTAGCACAGATACGCAGTATTTT.

V is TRBV9 and J is TRBJ2-7, with D perhaps matching TRBD1 (5 bases). CDR3 length equals 16 residues. Trimming shortened V by 2 bases and J by 1 base, and 16 bases separated the two germline ends. The germline CDR1 and CDR2 sequences are SGDLS and YYNGEE. CDR3 DNA: TGTGCCAGCAGCGTTTCAGCAGGTTCAGGGTCCTACGAGCAGTACTTC. It translates to CASSVSAGSGSYEQYF.

This clone has only one observation. The J gene is TRBJ1-4, the V gene TRBV27, with D unresolved. CDR1 and CDR2 (germline): MNHEY, SMNVEV (reference sequence). Trimming pared 6 bases from V and 0 bases from J, leaving 17 bases between. The CDR3 contains 17 residues. CDR3 in DNA: TGTGCCAGCAGACCCCGACCCCGGGTTGCAACTAATGAAAAACTGTTTTTT. It encodes CASRPRPRVATNEKLFF.

The chain joins TRBV6-4 to TRBJ2-3; 13 bases fit TRBD2. Germline V gene lookup returns CDR1 MRHNA and CDR2 SNTAGT. The V gene end was trimmed by 4 bases and the J gene end by 5 bases; junction bases not matched to a gene: 0. CDR3 length: 14 residues. The CDR3 bases are TGTGCCAGCAGTGGGACTAGCGGGGGAGATACGCAGTATTTT. Translating gives CASSGTSGGDTQYF.

The V gene is TRBV19, the J gene TRBJ1-5; 10 bases agree with TRBD1. Unmatched junction bases numbered 7, after V lost 5 bases and J lost 0 bases. The germline V gene has CDR1 LNHDA and CDR2 SQIVND (reference sequence). This CDR3 contains 17 residues. The CDR3 DNA reads as TGTGCCAGTAGTCTCCGACAGGGGGCGTATAGCAATCAGCCCCAGCATTTT. Translation gives CASSLRQGAYSNQPQHF.

The chain combines TRBV28 with TRBJ2-7, with TRBD1 matching 8 bases. Germline V gene data show CDR1 as MDHEN and CDR2 as SYDVKM. The CDR3 is 14 amino acids. Unmatched junction bases numbered 9, after V lost 8 bases and J lost 3 bases. The CDR3 reads CASHPQGASYEQYF. As DNA, the CDR3 is TGTGCCAGCCACCCTCAGGGGGCTAGCTACGAGCAGTACTTC.

Note on this clone: At one end the junction does not follow the germline gene, possibly because of a read error. V is TRBV7-7 and J is TRBJ2-5; perhaps TRBD1 as D (7 bases). Looked up from germline, CDR1 is SSHAT and CDR2 is FNYEAQ (reference sequence). The CDR3 contains 14 residues. CDR3 nucleotide sequence: TGTGCTAGCAGCTTTCGACAGGGAGGAGAGACCCAGTACTTC. Translating gives CASSFRQGGETQYF.

V usage is TRBV6-5 and J usage is TRBJ2-7; perhaps TRBD2 as D (5 bases). Trimming shortened V by 5 bases and J by 7 bases, and 12 bases separated the two germline ends. CDR3 length: 12 residues. The germline gives CDR1 MNHEY, CDR2 SVGAGI. The CDR3 protein is CASSPPSGEQYF. In DNA, the CDR3 is TGTGCCAGCAGTCCGCCCTCGGGGGAGCAGTACTTC.

The V gene is TRBV27, the J gene TRBJ1-1; D not resolved. This CDR3 is built from 15 residues. Deletions cut 2 bases from V and 0 bases from J, with 10 bases between. Per germline, CDR1 MNHEY and CDR2 SMNVEV (reference sequence). CDR3 amino acids: CASSLGFQMNTEAFF. CDR3 bases: TGTGCCAGCAGTTTAGGTTTCCAGATGAACACTGAAGCTTTCTTT.

The chain joins TRBV7-3 to TRBJ1-6, with TRBD1 matching over 7 bases. The CDR3 loop spans 14 amino acids. With V trimmed by 5 bases and J by 10 bases, 8 bases remained unmatched. Germline CDR1 and CDR2: SGHTA and FQGTGA. The CDR3 loop reads CASSVGTESSPLHF. Written as DNA, the CDR3 is TGTGCCAGCAGCGTCGGGACAGAGAGCTCACCCCTCCACTTT.

The CDR3 DNA reads TGTGCCAGCAGCGTAGGGGGGGTAGAAGAGACCCAGTACTTC. Protein product: CASSVGGVEETQYF. The chain couples TRBV9 to TRBJ2-5; D might be TRBD2 (6 bases). Germline CDR1 reads SGDLS; CDR2 reads YYNGEE. The CDR3 extends over 14 amino acids. Trimming took off 0 bases at V and 3 bases at J, with 9 bases between the two ends.

This chain uses TRBV6-6 with TRBJ2-3; D is ambiguous. V was shortened by 0 bases and J by 7 bases, with 8 bases between the two germline ends. This CDR3 comprises 13 residues. Germline V gene lookup returns CDR1 MNHNY and CDR2 SVGAGI (reference sequence). The CDR3 here is CASSYSKTYTQYF. CDR3 nucleotide sequence: TGTGCCAGCAGTTACTCGAAGACATATACGCAGTATTTT.

This chain connects TRBV5-1 to TRBJ1-1; D uncertain. Trimming removed 5 bases from V and 1 base from J, with 15 bases in between. The CDR3 contains 15 residues. Germline V lookup: CDR1 SGHRS, CDR2 YFSETQ. The CDR3 loop is CASRRSPIENTEAFF. CDR3 in DNA: TGCGCCAGCAGGCGCTCCCCAATAGAGAACACTGAAGCTTTCTTT.

The chain links TRBV7-2 to TRBJ2-1; D not resolved. From germline, CDR1 is SGHTA and CDR2 FQGNSA. This CDR3 has 16 amino acids. The V end lost 1 base, the J end lost 0 bases, and 10 bases lay between the germline ends. CDR3 nucleotide sequence: TGTGCCAGCAGCTTAGACCCTAGTAGCTCCTACAATGAGCAGTTCTTC. It is translated as CASSLDPSSSYNEQFF.

This clone was counted a few times. One junction end does not reproduce the germline sequence, and a read error may be involved. The rearrangement links TRBV7-7 to TRBJ1-2, with unresolved D. Germline values: CDR1 SSHAT, CDR2 FNYEAQ (reference sequence). The CDR3 extends over 14 amino acids. In DNA form, the CDR3 reads TGTGCTAGCAGCTTAGTCCCCTGCGTGGATGGCTACACCTTC. The encoded protein is CASSLVPCVDGYTF.

V gene TRBV30 combines with J gene TRBJ1-2; the D gene is possibly TRBD1 (5 bases). In germline, CDR1 is GTSNPN, CDR2 SVGIG (reference sequence). This CDR3 region has 17 residues. The V end was cut by 3 bases, the J end by 3 bases, with 23 bases between. The CDR3 coding sequence is TGTGCCTGGAGAGCGTACGGGGGGGGTTCGGGCTACTATGGCTACACCTTC. It is translated as CAWRAYGGGSGYYGYTF.

The chain combines TRBV2 with TRBJ2-5, with 7 bases lining up with TRBD2. The length of the CDR3 is 14 residues. V lost 7 bases to trimming and J lost 5 bases; unmatched junction nucleotides: 10. The germline CDR1 and CDR2 sequences are SNHLY and FYNNEI. The CDR3 sequence is CASNTGRGGETQYF. The CDR3 region has the DNA TGTGCCAGCAATACCGGGCGGGGAGGGGAGACCCAGTACTTC.

The V and J genes are TRBV9 and TRBJ2-1; D perhaps matches TRBD1 (6 bases). Trimming shortened V by 0 bases and J by 7 bases, and 11 bases separated the two germline ends. The germline gives CDR1 SGDLS, CDR2 YYNGEE. The CDR3 runs to 14 residues. CDR3 protein: CASSVGPGANEQFF. CDR3 in DNA: TGTGCCAGCAGCGTAGGGCCAGGGGCAAATGAGCAGTTCTTC. The full variable domain, rest sourced from reference TRBV9 and TRBJ2-1, is DSGVTQTPKHLITATGQRVTLRCSPRSGDLSVYWYQQSLDQGLQFLIQYYNGEERAKGNILERFSAQQFPDLHSELNLSSLELGDSALYFCASSVGPGANEQFFGPGTRLTVL.

This chain connects TRBV7-3 to TRBJ2-7; 9 nucleotides align to TRBD1. Trimming at V came to 5 bases and at J to 3 bases, leaving 11 bases not matched to a gene. The CDR3 consists of 16 residues. Germline-derived CDR1 and CDR2 are SGHTA and FQGTGA. The DNA of the CDR3 is TGTGCCAGCAGCCTCCTCCCGGGACAGGGACTCTACGAGCAGTACTTC. Protein: CASSLLPGQGLYEQYF.